This TCR beta chain was profiled in a study of monozygotic twins with inflammatory bowel disease (dated by TCRdb to the late 2010s). Broadly, across the study: The complete study included approximately 30 monozygotic twin pairs: 19 IBD-discordant Danish pairs and nine German pairs, of which four were IBD-concordant and five were IBD-discordant. Within discordant pairs, disease-associated traits were sought mainly by comparing IBD patients with their genetically identical healthy co-twins. Each individual had, on average, about 151 000 unique TCRalpha sequences and 181 000 unique TCRbeta sequences available for analysis. Study-wide findings and limitations: Fewer clonotypes were shared with other individuals by IBD patients than by healthy twins, most markedly in patients showing signs of disease activity. No single strong signal or clonotype linked to IBD turned up in the results, so the idea that one exists was not supported. A decrease in TCRbeta repertoire diversity, as measured by inverse Simpson index, was observed in IBD patients compared with their healthy co-twins. Concordant and discordant twins showed no difference in repertoire similarity, possibly because of limited statistical power. Background noise and inter-individual variability may have been introduced into the repertoires by the differing immunosuppressive treatments among patients. The analysis was unable to tell different T cell subtypes apart.

The method was 5' RACE. Each TCR library was prepared from about 3.5 ug of total RNA. For each sample, cDNA synthesis was carried out in eight separate reactions using SMARTScribe reverse transcriptase. During cDNA synthesis, template switching introduced unique molecular identifiers that contained a 6-nucleotide sample barcode. Amplification of TCRalpha and TCRbeta cDNA involved two nested PCRs of 16 and 9 cycles, and each PCR was followed by bead purification. Before amplification, the cDNA was treated with uracil DNA-glycosylase and purified using the QIAquick PCR purification kit. The second PCR added Illumina TruSeq-compatible adapters along with sample-specific barcodes. TapeStation and Qubit were used to check library quality and concentration, and around 5.3 ng of each library was pooled. Pooled libraries were sequenced on an Illumina HiSeq2500 single-index Rapid Run with 2 x 100 bp reads and custom sequencing primers. Per the original workflow: UMI-based consensus assembly with MiGEC version 1.2.6 was used to correct PCR and sequencing errors. MiXCR version 2.1.1 was used for V(D)J alignment, clonotype assembly and CDR3 extraction. To normalise gene usage, clonotype sharing and MAIT/NKT TCR abundance, the top 1000, 10 000 and 20 000 clonotypes in each sample were analysed. After downsampling to 27 000 UMIs, diversity was calculated as the inverse Simpson index using the vegan R package. Paired Mann-Whitney U tests were applied to discordant twin pairs, with Benjamini-Hochberg correction for multiple testing. TCRdb reprocessed the reads, and each CDR3 protein sequence is entered once, without DNA. Here the V and J calls rest on TCRdb's processing, not on the authors' analysis. This sample's table contains around 450,000 distinct CDR3 sequences. 2.4% of the sample is taken by the ten largest.

The germline V gene encodes CDR1 DFQATT and CDR2 SNEGSKA (reference sequence). Measured from the cysteine to the phenylalanine, the CDR3 is 14 residues long. The coding DNA is unavailable. An approximately 2.6 ml peripheral blood sample was drawn into PAXgene tubes per donor and stored at -80°C. Without T cell sorting, total RNA was isolated from whole blood using the PAXgene blood miRNA kit on an automated QIAcube. Deep TCRalpha and TCRbeta repertoire profiling with unique molecular barcoding was performed on peripheral blood of monozygotic twin pairs concordant or discordant for inflammatory bowel disease. For every twin pair, smoking habits were documented, and each individual was categorised as a current, former or never smoker. About this clonotype: Its target antigen remains unknown.

This receptor was taken from a human donor with ulcerative colitis or Crohn's disease, or a healthy co-twin of an affected twin (not recorded which). The receptor chain draws on TRBV20-1 and TRBJ2-7; as DNA is missing, the TRBD1 call by TCRdb cannot be tested. Sequenced: blood. The encoded CDR3 is CRGQGSPGRSEQYF.